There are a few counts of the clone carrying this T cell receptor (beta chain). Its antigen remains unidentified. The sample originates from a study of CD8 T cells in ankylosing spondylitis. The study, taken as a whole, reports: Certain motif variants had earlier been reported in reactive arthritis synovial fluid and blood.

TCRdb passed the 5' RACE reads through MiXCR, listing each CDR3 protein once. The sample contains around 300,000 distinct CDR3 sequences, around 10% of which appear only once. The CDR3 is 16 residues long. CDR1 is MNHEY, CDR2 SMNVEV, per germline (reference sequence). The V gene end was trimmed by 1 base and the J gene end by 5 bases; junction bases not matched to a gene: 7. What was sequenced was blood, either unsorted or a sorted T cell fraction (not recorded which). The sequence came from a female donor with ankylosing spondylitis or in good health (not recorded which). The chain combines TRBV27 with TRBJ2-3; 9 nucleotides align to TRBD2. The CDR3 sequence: CASSLFGGGALDTQYF. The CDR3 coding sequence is TGTGCCAGCAGTTTATTTGGCGGGGGGGCCCTAGATACGCAGTATTTT.